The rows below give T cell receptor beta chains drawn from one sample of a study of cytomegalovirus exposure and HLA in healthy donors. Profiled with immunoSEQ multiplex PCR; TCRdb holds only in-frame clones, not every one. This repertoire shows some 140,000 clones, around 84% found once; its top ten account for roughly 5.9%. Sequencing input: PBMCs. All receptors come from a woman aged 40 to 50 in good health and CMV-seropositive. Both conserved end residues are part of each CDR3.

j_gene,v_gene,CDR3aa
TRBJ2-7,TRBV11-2,CASSRSAYEQYF
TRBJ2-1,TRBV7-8,CASSSAAGRRNEQFF
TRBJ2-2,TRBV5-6,CASRTPGGAGELFF
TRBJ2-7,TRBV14,CASSQVHYEQYF
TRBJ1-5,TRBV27,CASSRLDDQPQHF
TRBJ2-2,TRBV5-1,CASSSRGGSRSGELFF
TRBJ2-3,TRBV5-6,CASSRLGGSTDTQYF
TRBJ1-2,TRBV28,CASSIGTGGAGYGYTF
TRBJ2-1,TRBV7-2,CASSYGGAGNNEQFF
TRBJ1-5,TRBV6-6,CASRIQGSSSNQPQHF